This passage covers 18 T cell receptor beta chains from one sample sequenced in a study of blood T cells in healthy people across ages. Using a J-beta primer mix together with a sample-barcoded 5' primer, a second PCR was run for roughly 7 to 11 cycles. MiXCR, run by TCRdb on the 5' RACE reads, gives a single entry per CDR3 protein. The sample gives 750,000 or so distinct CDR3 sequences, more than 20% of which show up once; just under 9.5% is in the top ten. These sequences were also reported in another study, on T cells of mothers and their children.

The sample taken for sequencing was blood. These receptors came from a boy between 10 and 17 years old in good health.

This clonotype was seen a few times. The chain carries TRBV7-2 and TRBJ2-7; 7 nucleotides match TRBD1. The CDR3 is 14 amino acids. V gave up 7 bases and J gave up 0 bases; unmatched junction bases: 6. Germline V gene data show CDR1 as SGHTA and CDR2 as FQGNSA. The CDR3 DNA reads TGTGCCAGCACCCCGGACAGGAACTCCTACGAGCAGTACTTC. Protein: CASTPDRNSYEQYF.

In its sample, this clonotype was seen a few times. CDR3 bases: TGCAGTGCTAGAGATCCATTGAGGTCGGCAAATCCCTACGAGCAGTACTTC. It is translated as CSARDPLRSANPYEQYF. The chain employs TRBV20-1 and TRBJ2-7; D is unresolved. The CDR3 is 17 residues long. Deletions cut 0 bases from V and 2 bases from J, with 20 bases between. CDR1 is DFQATT and CDR2 is SNEGSKA in the germline V gene (reference sequence).

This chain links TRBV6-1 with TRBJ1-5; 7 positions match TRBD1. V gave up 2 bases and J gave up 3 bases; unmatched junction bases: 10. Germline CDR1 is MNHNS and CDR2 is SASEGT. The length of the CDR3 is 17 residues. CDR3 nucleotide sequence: TGTGCCAGCAGTGAAAATTCGGGGGACAGCTACAATCAGCCCCAGCATTTT. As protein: CASSENSGDSYNQPQHF.

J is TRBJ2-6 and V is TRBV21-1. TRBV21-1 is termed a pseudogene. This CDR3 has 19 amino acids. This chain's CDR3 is CASSKATRGFLSGANVLTF. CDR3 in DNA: TGTGCCAGCAGCAAGGCGACGCGAGGTTTCCTCTCTGGGGCCAACGTCCTGACTTTC.

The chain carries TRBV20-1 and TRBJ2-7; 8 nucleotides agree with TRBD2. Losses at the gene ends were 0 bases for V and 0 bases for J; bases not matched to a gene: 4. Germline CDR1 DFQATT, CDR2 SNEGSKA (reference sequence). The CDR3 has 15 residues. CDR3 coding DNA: TGCAGTGCTAGAGACACAGCGGGAGCCTCCTACGAGCAGTACTTC. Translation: CSARDTAGASYEQYF.

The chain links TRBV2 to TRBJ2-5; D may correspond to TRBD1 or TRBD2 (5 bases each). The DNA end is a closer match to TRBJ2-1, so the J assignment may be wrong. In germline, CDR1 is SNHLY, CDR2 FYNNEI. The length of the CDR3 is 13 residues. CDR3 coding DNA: TGTGCCAGCAGTGGTCTCTGGGGCGGGGAGCAGTTCTTC. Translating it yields CASSGLWGGEQFF.

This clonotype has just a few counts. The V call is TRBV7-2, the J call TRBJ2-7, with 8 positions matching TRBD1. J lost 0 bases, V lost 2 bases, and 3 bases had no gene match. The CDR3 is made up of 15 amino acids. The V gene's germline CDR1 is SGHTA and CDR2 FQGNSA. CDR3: CASSLQQGGSYEQYF. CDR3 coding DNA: TGTGCCAGCAGCTTACAACAGGGGGGCTCCTACGAGCAGTACTTC.

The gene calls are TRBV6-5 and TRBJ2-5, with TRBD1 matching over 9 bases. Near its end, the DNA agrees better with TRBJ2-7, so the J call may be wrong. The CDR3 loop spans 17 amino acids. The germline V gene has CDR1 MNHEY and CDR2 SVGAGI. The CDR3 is CASSFPRTGGLAYEQYF. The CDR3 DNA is TGTGCCAGCAGTTTTCCCCGAACAGGGGGCTTAGCCTACGAGCAGTACTTC.

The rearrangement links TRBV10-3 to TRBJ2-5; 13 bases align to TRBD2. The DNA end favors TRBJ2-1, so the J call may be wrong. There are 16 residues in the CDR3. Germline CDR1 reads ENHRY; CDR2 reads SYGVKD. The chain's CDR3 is CAISERTSGGLNEQFF. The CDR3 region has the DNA TGTGCCATCAGCGAAAGGACTAGCGGGGGCCTCAATGAGCAGTTCTTC.

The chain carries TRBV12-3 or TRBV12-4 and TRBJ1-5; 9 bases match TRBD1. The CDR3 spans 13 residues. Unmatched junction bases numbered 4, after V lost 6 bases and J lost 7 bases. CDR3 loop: CASRPGTGQPQHF. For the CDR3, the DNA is TGTGCCAGCAGACCTGGGACAGGGCAGCCCCAGCATTTT.

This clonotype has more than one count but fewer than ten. The CDR3 nucleotides read TGTGCCAGCACTACCTCGGGGATTAGCGGGGTTGAGACCCAGTACTTC. This encodes CASTTSGISGVETQYF. The chain links TRBV12-3 or TRBV12-4 to TRBJ2-5; TRBD2 matches 8 bases. The CDR3 covers 16 residues. V trimming: 7 bases; J trimming: 5 bases; junction bases outside the gene matches: 15.

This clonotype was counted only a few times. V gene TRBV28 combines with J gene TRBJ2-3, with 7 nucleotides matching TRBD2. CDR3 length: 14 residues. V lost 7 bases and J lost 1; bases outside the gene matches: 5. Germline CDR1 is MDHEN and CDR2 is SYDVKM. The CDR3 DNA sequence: TGTGCCAGCAACGGCGGGAGTGGCACAGATACGCAGTATTTT. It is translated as CASNGGSGTDTQYF.

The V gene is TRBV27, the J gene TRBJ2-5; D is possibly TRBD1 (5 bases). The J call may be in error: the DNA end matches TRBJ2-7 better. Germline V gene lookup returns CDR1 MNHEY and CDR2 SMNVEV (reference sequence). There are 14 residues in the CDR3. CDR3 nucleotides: TGTGCCAGCAGTTTATCGGCAGGGTACTACGAGCAGTACTTC. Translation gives CASSLSAGYYEQYF.

In nucleotides, the CDR3 is TGTGCCAGCAGTTTAGGTTCAGGGAGGCAAGAGACCCAGTACTTC. Amino acid sequence: CASSLGSGRQETQYF. This chain connects TRBV12-3 or TRBV12-4 to TRBJ2-5; D might be TRBD2 (6 bases). The CDR3 sequence is 15 residues long. The germline V and J ends were trimmed by 1 base and 2 bases, with 11 bases remaining between them.

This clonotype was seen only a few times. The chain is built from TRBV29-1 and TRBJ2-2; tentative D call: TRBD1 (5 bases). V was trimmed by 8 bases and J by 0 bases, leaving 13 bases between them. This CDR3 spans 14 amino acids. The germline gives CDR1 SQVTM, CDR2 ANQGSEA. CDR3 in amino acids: CSIGGATNTGELFF. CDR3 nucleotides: TGCAGCATTGGTGGGGCGACGAACACCGGGGAGCTGTTTTTT.

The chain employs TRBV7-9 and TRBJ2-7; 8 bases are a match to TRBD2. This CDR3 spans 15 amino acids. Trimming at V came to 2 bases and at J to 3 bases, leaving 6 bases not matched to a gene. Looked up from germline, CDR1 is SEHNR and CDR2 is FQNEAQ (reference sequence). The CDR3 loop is CASSLRSAGGYEQYF. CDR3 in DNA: TGTGCCAGCAGCTTAAGGTCGGCGGGAGGCTACGAGCAGTACTTC.

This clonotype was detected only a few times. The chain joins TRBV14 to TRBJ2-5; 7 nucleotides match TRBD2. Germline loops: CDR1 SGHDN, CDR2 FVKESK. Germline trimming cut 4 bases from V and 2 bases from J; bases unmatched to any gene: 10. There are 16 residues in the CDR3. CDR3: CASSRLGTTLQETQYF. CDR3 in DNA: TGTGCCAGCAGCCGACTCGGGACTACCCTTCAAGAGACCCAGTACTTC.

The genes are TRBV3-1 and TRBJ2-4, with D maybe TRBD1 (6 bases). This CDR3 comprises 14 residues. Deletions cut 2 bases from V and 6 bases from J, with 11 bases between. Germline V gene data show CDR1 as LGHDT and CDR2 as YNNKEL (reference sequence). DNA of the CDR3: TGTGCCAGCAGCCAATCCGCAGGGGCAAACATTCAGTACTTC. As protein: CASSQSAGANIQYF.